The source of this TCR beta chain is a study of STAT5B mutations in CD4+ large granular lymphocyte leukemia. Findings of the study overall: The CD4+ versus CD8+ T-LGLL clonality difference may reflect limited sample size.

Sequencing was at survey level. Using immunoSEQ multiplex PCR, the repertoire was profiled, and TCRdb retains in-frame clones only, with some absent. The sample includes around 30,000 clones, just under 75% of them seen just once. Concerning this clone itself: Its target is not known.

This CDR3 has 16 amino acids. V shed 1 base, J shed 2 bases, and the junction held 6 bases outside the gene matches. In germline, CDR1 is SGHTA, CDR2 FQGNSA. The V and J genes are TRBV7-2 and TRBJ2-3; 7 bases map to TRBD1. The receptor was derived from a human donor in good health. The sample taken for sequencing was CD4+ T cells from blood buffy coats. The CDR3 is CASSLDLGQTTDTQYF. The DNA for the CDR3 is TGTGCCAGCAGCTTAGACCTGGGACAGACCACAGATACGCAGTATTTT. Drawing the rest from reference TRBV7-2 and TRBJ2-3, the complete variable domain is GAGVSQSPSNKVTEKGKDVELRCDPISGHTALYWYRQSLGQGLEFLIYFQGNSAPDKSGLPSDRFSAERTGGSVSTLTIQRTQQEDSAVYLCASSLDLGQTTDTQYFGPGTRLTVL.